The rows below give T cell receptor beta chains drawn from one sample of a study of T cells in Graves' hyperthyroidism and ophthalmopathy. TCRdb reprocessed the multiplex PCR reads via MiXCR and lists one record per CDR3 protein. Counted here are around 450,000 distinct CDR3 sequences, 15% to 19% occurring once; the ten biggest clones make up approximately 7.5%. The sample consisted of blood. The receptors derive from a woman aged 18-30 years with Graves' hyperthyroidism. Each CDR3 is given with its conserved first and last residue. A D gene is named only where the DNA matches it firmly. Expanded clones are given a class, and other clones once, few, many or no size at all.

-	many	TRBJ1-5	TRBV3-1	TGTGCCAGCAGCCTCGACCTTAATCAGCCCCAGCATTTT	CASSLDLNQPQHF
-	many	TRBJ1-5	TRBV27	TGTGCCAGCAGTTTATACGGGGCTAAGAAACAGCCCCAGCATTTT	CASSLYGAKKQPQHF
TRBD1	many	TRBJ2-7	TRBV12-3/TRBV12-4	TGTGCCAGCAGTAAGGGACAGGGCGTGTACGAGCAGTACTTC	CASSKGQGVYEQYF
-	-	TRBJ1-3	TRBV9	TGTGCCAGCAGCGTAGACGTAGGGGGACGCCGCAACTCTGGAAACACCATATATTTT	CASSVDVGGRRNSGNTIYF
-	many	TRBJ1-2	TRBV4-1	TGCGCCAGCAGCCAAGGAGGGCAGGGTGATGGCTACACCTTC	CASSQGGQGDGYTF
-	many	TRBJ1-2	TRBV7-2	TGTGCCAGCAGGCCACAGGCGGGCTATGGCTACACCTTC	CASRPQAGYGYTF
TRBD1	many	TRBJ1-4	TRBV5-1	TGCGCCAGCAGCTTACAGGGGGCGCATGAAAAACTGTTTTTT	CASSLQGAHEKLFF
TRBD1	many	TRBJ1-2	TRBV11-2	TGTGCCAGCAGCTCCATACCTCAGGGGGTCAACTATGGCTACACCTTC	CASSSIPQGVNYGYTF
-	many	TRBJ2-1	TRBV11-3	TGTGCCAGCAGCTTACTCCAACTAGACTGGGGTGAGCAGTTCTTC	CASSLLQLDWGEQFF
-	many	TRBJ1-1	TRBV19	TGTGCCAGTAGTGCGGACAGCTACCTTGAAGCTTTCTTT	CASSADSYLEAFF
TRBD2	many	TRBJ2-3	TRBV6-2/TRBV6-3	TGTGCCAGCAGTCGTCTAGCGGCCACGCCAGATACGCAGTATTTT	CASSRLAATPDTQYF
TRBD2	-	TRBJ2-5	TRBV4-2	TGTGCCAGCAGCCAAGAAGGACTAGCGGGGGGGATGGAGACCCAGTACTTC	CASSQEGLAGGMETQYF
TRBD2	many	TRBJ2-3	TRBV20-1	TGCAGTGCTCAATCATTGGTATGGGCTAGCGGGAGGACAGATACGCAGTATTTT	CSAQSLVWASGRTDTQYF
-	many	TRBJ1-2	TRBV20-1	TGCAGTGCGAGGGAGGGAAATGGCTACACCTTC	CSAREGNGYTF
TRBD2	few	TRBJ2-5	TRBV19	TGTGCCAGTAGTCCCCGGGAGGGTGATCGGGGGGCCAGGGGGACCCAGTACTTC	CASSPREGDRGARGTQYF
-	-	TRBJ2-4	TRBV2	TGTGCCAGCAAATGGACGGGGGCCAAAAACATTCAGTACTTC	CASKWTGAKNIQYF
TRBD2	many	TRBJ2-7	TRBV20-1	TGCAGTGCTTCCGGGACTAGCGGGATGAGCTCCTACGAGCAGTACTTC	CSASGTSGMSSYEQYF
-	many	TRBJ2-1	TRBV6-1	TGTGCCAGCAGTGAAGAGTGGGATGAGCAGTTCTTC	CASSEEWDEQFF
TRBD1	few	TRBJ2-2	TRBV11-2	TGTGCCAGCAGCGCCTTCCGGGACAGAATTTTTTCACGAAATAGCGGGGAGCTGTTTTTT	CASSAFRDRIFSRNSGELFF
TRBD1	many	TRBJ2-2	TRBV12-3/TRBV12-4	TGTGCCAGCAGCCGACAGGGGGTAAAGACCGGGGAGCTGTTTTTT	CASSRQGVKTGELFF
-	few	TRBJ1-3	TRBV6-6	TGTGCCAGCAGTTACTCAGGCAGGGGCTCTGGAAACACCATATATTTT	CASSYSGRGSGNTIYF
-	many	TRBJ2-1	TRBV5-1	TGCGCCAGCAGCCCGGGGGTGACAGCCAATGAGCAGTTCTTC	CASSPGVTANEQFF
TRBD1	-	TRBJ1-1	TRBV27	TGTGCCAGCAGTTTTTCAGGGGGCGCCTGGTACACTGAAGCTTTCTTT	CASSFSGGAWYTEAFF
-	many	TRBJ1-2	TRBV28	TGTGCCAGCAAACCCACAGGGTTAGCCTATGGCTACACCTTC	CASKPTGLAYGYTF
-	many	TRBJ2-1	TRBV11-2	TGTGCCAGCAGCTTAAAGCTTTCCTACAATGAGCAGTTCTTC	CASSLKLSYNEQFF
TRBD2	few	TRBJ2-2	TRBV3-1	TGTGCCAGCAGCCGGGACTATGACACCGGGGAGCTGTTTTTT	CASSRDYDTGELFF
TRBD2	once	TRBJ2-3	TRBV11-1	TGTGCCAGCAGCTTAGTGGCTAGCGGGTTTCCAGATACGCAGTATTTT	CASSLVASGFPDTQYF
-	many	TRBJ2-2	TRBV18	TGTGCCAGCTCACCGGGAACCGGGGAGCTGTTTTTT	CASSPGTGELFF
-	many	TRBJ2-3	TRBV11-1	TGTGCCAGCACGAGCATCACAGATACGCAGTATTTT	CASTSITDTQYF
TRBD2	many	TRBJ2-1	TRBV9	TGTGCCAGCAGCCCCCCTAGCGGGGACTATGAGCAGTTCTTC	CASSPPSGDYEQFF
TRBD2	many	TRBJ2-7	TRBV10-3	TGTGCCATTGGGACTAGCGGGAGGGCCCACGAGCAGTACTTC	CAIGTSGRAHEQYF
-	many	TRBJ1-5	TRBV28	TGTGCCAGCAGTTTAGGGCTAGAAGCCCTCAATCAGCCCCAGCATTTT	CASSLGLEALNQPQHF
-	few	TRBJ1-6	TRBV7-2	TGTGCCAGCAGCTCCAACCACCGATCACCCCTCCACTTT	CASSSNHRSPLHF
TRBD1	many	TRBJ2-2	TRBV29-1	TGCAGCGTTGAAGACGGGGACAGTGGGAACACCGGGGAGCTGTTTTTT	CSVEDGDSGNTGELFF
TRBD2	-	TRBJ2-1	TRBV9	TGTGCCAGCAGCGTAGGTCTAGCGGAGGGGTCGTTCTTC	CASSVGLAEGSFF
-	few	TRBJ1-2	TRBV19	TGTGCCAGTATGCCCCGGGGGAAGTACTATGGCTACACCTTC	CASMPRGKYYGYTF
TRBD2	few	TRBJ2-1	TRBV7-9	TGTGCCAGCAGCTTAGATCCTAGCGGGCATGAGCAGTTCTTC	CASSLDPSGHEQFF
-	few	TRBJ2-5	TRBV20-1	TGCAGTGCTAGAGATGTCGCGGAGGCGACCCAGTACTTC	CSARDVAEATQYF
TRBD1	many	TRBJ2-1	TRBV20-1	TGCAGTGCTAGAGCGCCCCGGGACAGTTACAATGAGCAGTTCTTC	CSARAPRDSYNEQFF
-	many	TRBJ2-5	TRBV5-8	TGTGCCAGCAGCTTGGATAACAGGCAAGAGACCCAGTACTTC	CASSLDNRQETQYF
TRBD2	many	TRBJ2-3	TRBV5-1	TGCGCCAGCAGCTACCGGGAGGCCGGGAGAGATACGCAGTATTTT	CASSYREAGRDTQYF
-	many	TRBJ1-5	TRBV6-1	TGTGCCAGCAGTTCGGGGGGGGCCCCTAATCAGCCCCAGCATTTT	CASSSGGAPNQPQHF
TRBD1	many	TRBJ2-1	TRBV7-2	TGTGCCAGCAGCGCCAGAGGACAGGTTCGGTACAATGAGCAGTTCTTC	CASSARGQVRYNEQFF
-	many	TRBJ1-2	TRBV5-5	TGTGCCAGCAGCCCAGAAGGGCGGGGGAATGGCTACACCTTC	CASSPEGRGNGYTF
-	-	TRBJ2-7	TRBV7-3	TGTACCAGCGGCATGGGGGGCAGGAGTGCCCACGAGCAGTACTTC	CTSGMGGRSAHEQYF
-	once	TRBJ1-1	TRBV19	TGTGCCACCATAGGGATGGGTTTTTTCCGAGACACTGAAGCTTTCTTT	CATIGMGFFRDTEAFF